This TCR beta chain was identified during a study of T cells after posttransplantation cyclophosphamide. Study results and limitations: Later post-transplant blood repertoires were often dominated by donor CD8+ memory clones. Recipient CMV seropositivity and CMV reactivation strongly tracked TRB clonality.

About this clone itself: Its cognate antigen is unknown.

Assay used: immunoSEQ multiplex PCR; TCRdb lists only in-frame clones, some missing. The sample lists about 66,000 clones, just over 90% occurring once. The receptor comes from a woman aged 25 to 39 in good health and a related stem cell transplant donor. The sequencing sample was made of PBMCs.

This chain's CDR3 is CASRGEVPLHF. In DNA, the CDR3 is TGTGCCAGCAGGGGGGAGGTACCCCTCCACTTT. The chain recombines TRBV2 with TRBJ1-6, with D possibly matching TRBD1 (5 bases). Per germline, CDR1 SNHLY and CDR2 FYNNEI. The CDR3 is 11 amino acids. Trimming left V 6 bases short and J 12 bases short, with 9 bases between.